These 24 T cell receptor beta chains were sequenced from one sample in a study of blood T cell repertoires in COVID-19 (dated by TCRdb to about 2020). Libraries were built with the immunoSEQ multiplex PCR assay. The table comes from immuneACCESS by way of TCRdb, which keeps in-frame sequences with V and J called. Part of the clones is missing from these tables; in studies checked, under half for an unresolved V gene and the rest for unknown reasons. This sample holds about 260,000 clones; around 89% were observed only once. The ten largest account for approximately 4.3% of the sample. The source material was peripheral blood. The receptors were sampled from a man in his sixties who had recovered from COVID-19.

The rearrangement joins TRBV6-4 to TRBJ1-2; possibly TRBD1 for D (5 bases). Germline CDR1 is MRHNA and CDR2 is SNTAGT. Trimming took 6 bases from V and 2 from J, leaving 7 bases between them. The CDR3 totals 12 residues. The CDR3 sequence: CASRDSNYGYTF. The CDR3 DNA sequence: TGTGCCAGCAGAGACAGCAACTATGGCTACACCTTC.

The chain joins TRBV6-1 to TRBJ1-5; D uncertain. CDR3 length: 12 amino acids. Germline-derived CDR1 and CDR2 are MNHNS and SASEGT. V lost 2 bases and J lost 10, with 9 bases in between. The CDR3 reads CASSERTKPQHF. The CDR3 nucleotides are TGTGCCAGCAGTGAACGGACTAAACCCCAGCATTTT.

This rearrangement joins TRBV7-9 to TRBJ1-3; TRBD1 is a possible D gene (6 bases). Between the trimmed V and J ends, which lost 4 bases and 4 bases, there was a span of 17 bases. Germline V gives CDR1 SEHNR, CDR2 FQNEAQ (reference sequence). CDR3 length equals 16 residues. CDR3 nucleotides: TGTGCCAGCAGCTCCAACAGGGAAAGGTCCGGAAACACCATATATTTT. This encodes CASSSNRERSGNTIYF.

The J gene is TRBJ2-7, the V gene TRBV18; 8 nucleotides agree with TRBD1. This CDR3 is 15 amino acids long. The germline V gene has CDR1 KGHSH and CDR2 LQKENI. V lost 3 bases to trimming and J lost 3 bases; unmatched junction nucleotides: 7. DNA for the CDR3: TGTGCCAGCTCACCCCAGGAACAGGGGGGCTACGAGCAGTACTTC. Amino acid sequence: CASSPQEQGGYEQYF. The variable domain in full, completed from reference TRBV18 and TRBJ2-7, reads NAGVMQNPRHLVRRRGQEARLRCSPMKGHSHVYWYRQLPEEGLKFMVYLQKENIIDESGMPKERFSAEFPKEGPSILRIQQVVRGDSAAYFCASSPQEQGGYEQYFGPGTRLTVT.

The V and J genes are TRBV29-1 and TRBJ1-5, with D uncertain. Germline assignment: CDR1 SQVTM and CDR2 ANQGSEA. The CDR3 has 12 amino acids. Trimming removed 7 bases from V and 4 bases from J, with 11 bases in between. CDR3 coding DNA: TGCAGCGCCGCCCAGCGAAATCAGCCCCAGCATTTT. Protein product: CSAAQRNQPQHF.

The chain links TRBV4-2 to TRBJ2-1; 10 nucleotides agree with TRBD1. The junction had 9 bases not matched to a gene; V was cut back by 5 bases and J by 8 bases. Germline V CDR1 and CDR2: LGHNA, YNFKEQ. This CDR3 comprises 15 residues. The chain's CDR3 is CASSETGTGEDEQFF. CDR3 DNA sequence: TGTGCCAGCAGCGAGACCGGGACAGGGGAAGATGAGCAGTTCTTC.

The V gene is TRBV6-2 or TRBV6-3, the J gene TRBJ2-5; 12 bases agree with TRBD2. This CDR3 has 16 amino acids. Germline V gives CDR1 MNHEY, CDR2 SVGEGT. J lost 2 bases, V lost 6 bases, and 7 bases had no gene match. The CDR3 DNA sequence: TGTGCCAGCAGCCTAGCGGGGGGGGCGGTGCAAGAGACCCAGTACTTC. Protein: CASSLAGGAVQETQYF.

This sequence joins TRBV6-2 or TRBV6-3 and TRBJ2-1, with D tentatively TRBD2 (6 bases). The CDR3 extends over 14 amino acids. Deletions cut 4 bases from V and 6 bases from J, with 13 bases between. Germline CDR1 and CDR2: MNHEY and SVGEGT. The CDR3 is CASSSGGTGNEQFF. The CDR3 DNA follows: TGTGCCAGCAGTTCGGGCGGGACGGGCAATGAGCAGTTCTTC.

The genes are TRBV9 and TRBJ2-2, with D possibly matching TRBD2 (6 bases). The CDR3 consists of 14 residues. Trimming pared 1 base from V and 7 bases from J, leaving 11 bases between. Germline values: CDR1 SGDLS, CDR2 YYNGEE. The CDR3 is CASSVSGGIGELFF. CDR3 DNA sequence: TGTGCCAGCAGCGTATCCGGAGGGATCGGGGAGCTGTTTTTT.

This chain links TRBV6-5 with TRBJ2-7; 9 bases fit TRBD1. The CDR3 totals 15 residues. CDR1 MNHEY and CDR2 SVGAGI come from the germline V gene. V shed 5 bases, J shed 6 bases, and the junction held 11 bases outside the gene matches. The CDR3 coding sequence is TGTGCCAGCAGTCCCACCGGGACAGGGTTTATCGAGCAGTACTTC. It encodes CASSPTGTGFIEQYF.

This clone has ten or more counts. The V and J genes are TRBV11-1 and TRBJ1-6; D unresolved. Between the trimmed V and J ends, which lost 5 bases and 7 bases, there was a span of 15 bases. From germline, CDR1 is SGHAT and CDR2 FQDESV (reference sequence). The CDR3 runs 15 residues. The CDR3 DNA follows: TGTGCCAGCAGCAACCTTCATTCGGGGAATTCACCCCTCCACTTT. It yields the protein CASSNLHSGNSPLHF.

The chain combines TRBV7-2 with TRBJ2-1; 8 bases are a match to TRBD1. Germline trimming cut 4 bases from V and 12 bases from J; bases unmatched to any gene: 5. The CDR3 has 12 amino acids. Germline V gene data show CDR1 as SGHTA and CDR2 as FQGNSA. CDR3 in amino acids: CASSSDRVGQFF. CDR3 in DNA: TGTGCCAGCAGCTCGGACAGGGTGGGGCAGTTCTTC.

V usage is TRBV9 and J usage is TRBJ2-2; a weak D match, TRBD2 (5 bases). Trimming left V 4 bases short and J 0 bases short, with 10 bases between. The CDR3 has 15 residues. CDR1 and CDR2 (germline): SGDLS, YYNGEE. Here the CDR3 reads CASSLLASNTGELFF. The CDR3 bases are TGTGCCAGCAGCCTCCTAGCCTCGAACACCGGGGAGCTGTTTTTT.

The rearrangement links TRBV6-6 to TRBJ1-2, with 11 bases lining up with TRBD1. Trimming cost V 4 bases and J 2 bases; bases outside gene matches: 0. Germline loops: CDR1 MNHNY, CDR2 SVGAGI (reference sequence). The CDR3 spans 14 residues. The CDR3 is CASSWDRGNYGYTF. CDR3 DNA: TGTGCCAGCAGTTGGGACAGGGGGAACTATGGCTACACCTTC.

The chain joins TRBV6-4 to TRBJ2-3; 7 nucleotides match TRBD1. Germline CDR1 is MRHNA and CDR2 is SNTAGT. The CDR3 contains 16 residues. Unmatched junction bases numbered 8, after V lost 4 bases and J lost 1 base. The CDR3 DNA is TGTGCCAGCAGTGTCCCAACAGGGGTAGGCACAGATACGCAGTATTTT. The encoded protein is CASSVPTGVGTDTQYF.

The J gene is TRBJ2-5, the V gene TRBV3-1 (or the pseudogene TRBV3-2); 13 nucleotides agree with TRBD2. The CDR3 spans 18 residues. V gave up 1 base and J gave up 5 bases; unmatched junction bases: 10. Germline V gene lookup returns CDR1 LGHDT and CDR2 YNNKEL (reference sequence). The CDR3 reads CASSQGSTSGGARETQYF. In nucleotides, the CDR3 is TGTGCCAGCAGCCAAGGCTCAACTAGCGGGGGGGCACGGGAGACCCAGTACTTC.

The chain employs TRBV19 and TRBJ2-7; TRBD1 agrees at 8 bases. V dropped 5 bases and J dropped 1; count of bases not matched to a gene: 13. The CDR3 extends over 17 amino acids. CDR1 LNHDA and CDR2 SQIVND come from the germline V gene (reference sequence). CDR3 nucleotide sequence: TGTGCCAGTAGTCTGCACCGGACAGGGATTGGATCCTACGAGCAGTACTTC. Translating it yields CASSLHRTGIGSYEQYF.

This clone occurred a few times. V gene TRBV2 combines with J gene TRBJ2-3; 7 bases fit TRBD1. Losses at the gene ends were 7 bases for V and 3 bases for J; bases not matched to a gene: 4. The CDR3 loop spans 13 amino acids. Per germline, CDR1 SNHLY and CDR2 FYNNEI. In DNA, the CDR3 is TGTGCCAGCATTCGGGACAGTACAGATACGCAGTATTTT. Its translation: CASIRDSTDTQYF. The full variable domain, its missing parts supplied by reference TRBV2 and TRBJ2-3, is EPEVTQTPSHQVTQMGQEVILRCVPISNHLYFYWYRQILGQKVEFLVSFYNNEISEKSEIFDDQFSVERPDGSNFTLKIRSTKLEDSAMYFCASIRDSTDTQYFGPGTRLTVL.

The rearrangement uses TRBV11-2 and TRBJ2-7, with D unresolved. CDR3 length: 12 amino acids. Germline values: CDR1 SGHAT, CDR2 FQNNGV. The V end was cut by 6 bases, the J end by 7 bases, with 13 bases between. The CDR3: CASRVTPGEQYF. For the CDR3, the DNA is TGTGCCAGCAGGGTAACTCCCGGGGAGCAGTACTTC.

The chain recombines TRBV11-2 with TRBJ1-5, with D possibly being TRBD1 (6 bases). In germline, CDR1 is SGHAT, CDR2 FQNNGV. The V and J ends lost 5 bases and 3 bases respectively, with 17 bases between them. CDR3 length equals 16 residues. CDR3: CASSRGQEGYNQPQHF. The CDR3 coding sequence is TGTGCCAGCAGCCGGGGACAAGAAGGATACAATCAGCCCCAGCATTTT. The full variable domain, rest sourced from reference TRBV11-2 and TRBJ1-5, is EAGVAQSPRYKIIEKRQSVAFWCNPISGHATLYWYQQILGQGPKLLIQFQNNGVVDDSQLPKDRFSAERLKGVDSTLKIQPAKLEDSAVYLCASSRGQEGYNQPQHFGDGTRLSIL.

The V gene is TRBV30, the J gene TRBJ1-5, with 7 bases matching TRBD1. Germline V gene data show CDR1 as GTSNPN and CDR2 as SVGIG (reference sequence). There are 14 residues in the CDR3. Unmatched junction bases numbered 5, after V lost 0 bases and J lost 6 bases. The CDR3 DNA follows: TGTGCCTGGAGTGTTGGAGGGGGCGGTCAGCCCCAGCATTTT. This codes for CAWSVGGGGQPQHF.

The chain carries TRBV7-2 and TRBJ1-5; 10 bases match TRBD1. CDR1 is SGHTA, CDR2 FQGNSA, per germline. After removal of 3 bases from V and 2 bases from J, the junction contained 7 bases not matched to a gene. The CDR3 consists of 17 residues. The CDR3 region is CASSFGTGVLGNQPQHF. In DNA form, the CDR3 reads TGTGCCAGCAGCTTTGGGACAGGGGTGTTGGGCAATCAGCCCCAGCATTTT.

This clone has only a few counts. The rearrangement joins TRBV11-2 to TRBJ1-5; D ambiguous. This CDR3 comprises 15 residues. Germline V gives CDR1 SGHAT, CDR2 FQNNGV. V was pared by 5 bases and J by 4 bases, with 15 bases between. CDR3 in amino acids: CASSPGLTLNQPQHF. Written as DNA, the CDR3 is TGTGCCAGCAGCCCAGGACTGACCCTGAATCAGCCCCAGCATTTT.

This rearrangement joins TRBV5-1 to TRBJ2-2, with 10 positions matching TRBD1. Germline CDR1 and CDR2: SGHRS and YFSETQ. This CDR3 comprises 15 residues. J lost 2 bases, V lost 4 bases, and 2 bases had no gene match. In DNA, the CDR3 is TGCGCCAGCAGCCGACAGGGGGCAAACACCGGGGAGCTGTTTTTT. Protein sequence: CASSRQGANTGELFF.